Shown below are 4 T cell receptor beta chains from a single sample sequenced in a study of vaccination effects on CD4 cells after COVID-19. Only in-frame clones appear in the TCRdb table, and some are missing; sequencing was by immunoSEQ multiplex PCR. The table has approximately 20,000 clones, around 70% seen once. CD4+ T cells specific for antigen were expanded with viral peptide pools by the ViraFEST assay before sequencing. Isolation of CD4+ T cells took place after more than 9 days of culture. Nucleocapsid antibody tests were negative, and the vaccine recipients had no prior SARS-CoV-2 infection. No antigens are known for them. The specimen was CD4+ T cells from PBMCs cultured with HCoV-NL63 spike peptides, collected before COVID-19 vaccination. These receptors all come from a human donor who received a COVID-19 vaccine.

The CDR3 sequence: CASKPERISYEQYF. The DNA for the CDR3 is TGTGCCAGCAAGCCAGAGCGGATTTCCTACGAGCAGTACTTC. This chain connects TRBV6-1 to TRBJ2-7; TRBD2 is a possible D gene (5 bases). Germline lookup yields CDR1 MNHNS and CDR2 SASEGT. V was pared by 7 bases and J by 1 base, with 14 bases between. The CDR3 is made up of 14 amino acids.

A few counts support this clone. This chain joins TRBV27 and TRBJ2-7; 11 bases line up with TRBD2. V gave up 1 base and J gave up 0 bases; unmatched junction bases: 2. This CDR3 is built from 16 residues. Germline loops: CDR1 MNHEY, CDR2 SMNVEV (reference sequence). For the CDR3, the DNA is TGTGCCAGCAGTTTATGGCTAGCGGGGGGCTCCTACGAGCAGTACTTC. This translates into CASSLWLAGGSYEQYF.

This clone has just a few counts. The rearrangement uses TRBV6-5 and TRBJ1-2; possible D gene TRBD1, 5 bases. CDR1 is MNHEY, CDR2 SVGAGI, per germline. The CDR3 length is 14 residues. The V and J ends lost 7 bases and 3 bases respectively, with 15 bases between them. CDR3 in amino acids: CASTHVGGDYGYTF. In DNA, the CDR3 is TGTGCCAGCACTCACGTGGGGGGGGACTATGGCTACACCTTC.

The CDR3 region has the DNA TGTGCCAGCAGCCAAAGGGCTAGCGGGGGTTCCTACGAGCAGTACTTC. It codes for CASSQRASGGSYEQYF. This sequence joins TRBV4-2 and TRBJ2-7; 10 bases match TRBD2. Germline-derived CDR1 and CDR2 are LGHNA and YNFKEQ. The CDR3 is 16 residues long. The V and J ends lost 2 bases and 1 base, in that order; junction bases with no gene match: 5.